This T cell receptor beta chain was observed in a study of blood T cell repertoires in COVID-19. Study-wide context: T cells, B-cell-depleted T cells, or PBMCs provided the cDNA or gDNA that served as material.

The germline CDR1 and CDR2 sequences are LGHDT and YNNKEL (reference sequence). V dropped 5 bases and J dropped 6; count of bases not matched to a gene: 7. This CDR3 comprises 14 residues. In the study's own analysis: Counts of nucleated cells, estimated from reference gene primer amplification, were obtained. Repertoires were generated with immunoSEQ multiplex PCR, while TCRdb's copy carries only in-frame clones and drops some. V and J calls and clone size come straight from that table; D and trimming were deduced from the DNA. The repertoire holds about 200,000 clones, with about 87% as singletons.

Sequenced material: peripheral blood. This rearrangement joins TRBV3-1 (or the pseudogene TRBV3-2) to TRBJ2-5, with 9 bases identical to TRBD1. The sequence was obtained from a man between 60 and 75 years old with acute or convalescent COVID-19. The CDR3 reads CASSLKGQGQTQYF. CDR3 nucleotide sequence: TGTGCCAGCAGCTTGAAGGGACAGGGCCAGACCCAGTACTTC.